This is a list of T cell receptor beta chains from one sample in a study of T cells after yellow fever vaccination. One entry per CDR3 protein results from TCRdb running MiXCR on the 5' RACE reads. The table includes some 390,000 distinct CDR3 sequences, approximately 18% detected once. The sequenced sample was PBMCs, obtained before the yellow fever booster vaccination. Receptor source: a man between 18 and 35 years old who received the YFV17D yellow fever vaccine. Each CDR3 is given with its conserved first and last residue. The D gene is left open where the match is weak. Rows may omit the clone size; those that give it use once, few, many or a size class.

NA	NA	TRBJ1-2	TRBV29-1	TGCAGCGAGCAGGGCTCCGGCGGCTACACCTTC	CSEQGSGGYTF
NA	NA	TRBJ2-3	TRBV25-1	TGTGCCAGCAGTGAACTGGACGGGGAGGAGGTCCCAGGTACGCAGTATTTT	CASSELDGEEVPGTQYF
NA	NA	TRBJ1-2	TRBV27	TGTGCCAGCGGAGTACAGATTACTTATGGCTACACCTTC	CASGVQITYGYTF
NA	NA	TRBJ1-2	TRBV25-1	TGTGCCAGCAGTGAAGCAGGGACCTATGGCTACACCTTC	CASSEAGTYGYTF
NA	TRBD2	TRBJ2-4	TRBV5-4	TGTGCCACCAGACGGGCGGGGGGGCTTAACATTCAGTACTTC	CATRRAGGLNIQYF
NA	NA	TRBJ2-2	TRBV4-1	TGCGCCAGCAGCCTCCGGGACACGAGGGATGGCGGGGAGCTGTTTTTT	CASSLRDTRDGGELFF
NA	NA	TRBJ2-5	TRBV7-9	TGTGCCAGCAGCCCGGACGGCAGGCTCCAAGAGACCCAGTACTTC	CASSPDGRLQETQYF
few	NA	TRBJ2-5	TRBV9	TGTGCCAGCAGCGTAGGGTTGACCCCACGGCAAGAGACCCAGTACTTC	CASSVGLTPRQETQYF
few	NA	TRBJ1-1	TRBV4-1	TGCGCCAGCAGCTTGAGGGAGGCGAGGGTAGACACTGAAGCTTTCTTT	CASSLREARVDTEAFF
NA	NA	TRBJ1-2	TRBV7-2	TGTGCCAGCAGCTTAGTGCGGGGGGCGGTTTCTGGCTACACCTTC	CASSLVRGAVSGYTF
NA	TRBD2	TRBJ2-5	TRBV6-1	TGTGCCAGCAGTGAATTTAGCGGGGGGGTTTCCCAGTACTTC	CASSEFSGGVSQYF
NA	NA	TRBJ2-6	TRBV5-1	TGCGCCAGCAGCTTGGATGAAGGGGGAAAGTCTGGGGCCAACGTCCTGACTTTC	CASSLDEGGKSGANVLTF
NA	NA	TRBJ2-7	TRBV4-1	TGCGCCAGCAGTCGACCAGGAGGAGGTTACGAGCAGTACTTC	CASSRPGGGYEQYF
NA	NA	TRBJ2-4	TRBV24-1	TGTGCCACCAGTGAGGGGGGTGGGACACGAGGGCCGTTAGCCAAAAACATTCAGTACTTC	CATSEGGGTRGPLAKNIQYF
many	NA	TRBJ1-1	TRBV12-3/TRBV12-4	NA	CASSFLENTEAFF
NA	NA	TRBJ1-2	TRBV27	TGTGCCAGCAGTTTCTCCTCCGGCTCGTTATCCTATGGCTACACCTTC	CASSFSSGSLSYGYTF
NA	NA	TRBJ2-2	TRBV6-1	TGTGCCAGCAGTGATCAACCCCAAGTTACCGGGGAGCTGTTTTTT	CASSDQPQVTGELFF
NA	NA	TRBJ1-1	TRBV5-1	TGCGCCAGCAGCTGGGGGTCATGGGAAGCCGAAGCTTTCTTT	CASSWGSWEAEAFF
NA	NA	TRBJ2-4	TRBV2	TGTGCCAGCCGCGAGACGTCTATAGCCAAAAACATTCAGTACTTC	CASRETSIAKNIQYF
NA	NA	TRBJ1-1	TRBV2	TGTGCCAGCAGTGGGGAGGGGAATACTGAAGCTTTCTTT	CASSGEGNTEAFF
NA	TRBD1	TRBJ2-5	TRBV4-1	TGCGCCAGTAAACTTCGGGACAGGGGACAAGAGACCCAGTACTTC	CASKLRDRGQETQYF
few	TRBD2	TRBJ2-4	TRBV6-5	TGTGCCAGCAGTTACGCCCCTAGCGGGCTAGCCAAAAACATTCAGTACTTC	CASSYAPSGLAKNIQYF
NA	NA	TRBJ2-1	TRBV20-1	TGCAGTGCTACCCGGGGAGAGAATGAGCAGTTCTTC	CSATRGENEQFF
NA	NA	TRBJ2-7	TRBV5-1	TGCGCCAGCAGCTCCTCCAACTCCTACGAGCAGTACTTC	CASSSSNSYEQYF
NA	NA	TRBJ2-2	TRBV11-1	TGTGCCAGCAGCTTACGGGAACTCACCGGGGAGCTGTTTTTT	CASSLRELTGELFF
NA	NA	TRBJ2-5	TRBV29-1	TGCAGCGTCCAACCCCCAGGGGGGGGAGAGACCCAGTACTTC	CSVQPPGGGETQYF
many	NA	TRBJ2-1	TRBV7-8	TGTGCCAGCAGCTTAAGGGCGGAGACTTACAATGAGCAGTTCTTC	CASSLRAETYNEQFF
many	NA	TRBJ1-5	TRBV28	TGTGCCAGCAGTTTCCGCCAGCCGAATCAGCCCCAGCATTTT	CASSFRQPNQPQHF
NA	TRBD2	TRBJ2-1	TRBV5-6	TGTGCCAGCAGCTTTCTAAGCGGGGGGGACAATGAGCAGTTCTTC	CASSFLSGGDNEQFF
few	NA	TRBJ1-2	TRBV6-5	TGTGCCAGCGGAGGGCCGGAGTGGAAAGGCTACACCTTC	CASGGPEWKGYTF
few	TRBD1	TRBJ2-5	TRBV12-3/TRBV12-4	TGTGCCAGCAGTTCTCACGGGACAGCCCAAGAGACCCAGTACTTC	CASSSHGTAQETQYF
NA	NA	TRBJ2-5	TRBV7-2	TGTGCCAGCAGCCCTAATACCGGGGGCCAAGAGACCCAGTACTTC	CASSPNTGGQETQYF
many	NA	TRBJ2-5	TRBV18	TGTGCCAGCTCACCACTCGGTGGGGTACCCCAAGAGACCCAGTACTTC	CASSPLGGVPQETQYF
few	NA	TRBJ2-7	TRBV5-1	TGCGCCAGCAGCTTGGAGGGGGGCCCCACCTACGAGCAGTACTTC	CASSLEGGPTYEQYF
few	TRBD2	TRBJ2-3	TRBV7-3	TGTGCCAGCAGCTCGGCACTCATAGCGGGGACCGGCACAGATACGCAGTATTTT	CASSSALIAGTGTDTQYF
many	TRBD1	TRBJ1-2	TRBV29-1	TGCAGCGCCGAAGGGTTCAGGGGGGCTAACTATGGCTACACCTTC	CSAEGFRGANYGYTF
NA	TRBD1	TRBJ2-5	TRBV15	TGTGCCACCAGCCCACGGACAGGACCGATGAAAGAGACCCAGTACTTC	CATSPRTGPMKETQYF
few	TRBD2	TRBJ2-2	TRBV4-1	TGCGCCAGCAGCCAAGGGGGACTAGCGATTAACACCGGGGAGCTGTTTTTT	CASSQGGLAINTGELFF
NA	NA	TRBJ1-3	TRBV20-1	TGCAGTGCTAGAGGTGGAAACACCATATATTTT	CSARGGNTIYF
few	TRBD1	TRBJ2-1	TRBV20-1	TGCAGGGCCACGTGGGGGACAGTCCATGAGCAGTTCTTC	CRATWGTVHEQFF
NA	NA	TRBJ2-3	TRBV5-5	TGTGCCAGCAGCCAGGCGCCGGCAGGGGGCACAGATACGCAGTATTTT	CASSQAPAGGTDTQYF
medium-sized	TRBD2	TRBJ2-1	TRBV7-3	TGTGCCAGCAGCGTTGGACTAGCGGGTAACAATGAGCAGTTCTTC	CASSVGLAGNNEQFF
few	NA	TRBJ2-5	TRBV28	TGTGCCAGCAATAACATACAGGAGCCCCAAGAGACCCAGTACTTC	CASNNIQEPQETQYF